This is a list of T cell receptor beta chains from one sample in a study of identical twins. TCRdb used MiXCR to reprocess the 5' RACE reads, holding one entry per CDR3 protein. The repertoire includes approximately 1.8 million distinct CDR3 sequences, about 31% of them detected once, and more than 0.25% sits in the top ten. The specimen sequenced was cord blood. Every receptor here comes from a newborn girl in good health. CDR3s include the opening cysteine and the closing phenylalanine or tryptophan. The D gene is left open where the match is weak. Size is omitted from some rows. Given values are once, few, many or a class for expanded clones.

abundance	v_gene	d_gene	j_gene	CDR3nt	CDR3aa
-	TRBV3-1	-	TRBJ2-2	TGTGCCAGCAGCCTAGTACTAGCCACCGGGGAGCTGTTTTTT	CASSLVLATGELFF
-	TRBV5-6	-	TRBJ2-7	TGTGCCAGCAGCTTGATGGGTTTCGAGCAGTACTTC	CASSLMGFEQYF
few	TRBV30	TRBD1	TRBJ1-4	TGTGCCTGGAGCGCCGGGACAGTATCTGCAACTAATGAAAAACTGTTTTTT	CAWSAGTVSATNEKLFF
few	TRBV7-8	TRBD1	TRBJ2-7	TGTGCCAGCAGCTCCCGGGACAGGGGCTATACCTACGAGCAGTACTTC	CASSSRDRGYTYEQYF
-	TRBV7-6	-	TRBJ2-5	TGTGCCAGCAGCTTAGGCTCGATGGTTCAAGAGACCCAGTACTTC	CASSLGSMVQETQYF
-	TRBV20-1	-	TRBJ2-3	TGCAGTGCTAGTATCTATCAAGGTGGAGATACGCAGTATTTT	CSASIYQGGDTQYF
few	TRBV4-1	-	TRBJ2-3	TGCGCCAGCAGCCAAGGGGTTTGGGGGAAGGGCACAGATACGCAGTATTTT	CASSQGVWGKGTDTQYF
-	TRBV20-1	-	TRBJ2-3	TGCAGCAGGGGTGGACGGGGCACAGATACGCAGTATTTT	CSRGGRGTDTQYF
few	TRBV28	-	TRBJ1-2	TGTGCCAGCAGTCCCAGCAAGTACACCTTTAACTATGGCTACACCTTC	CASSPSKYTFNYGYTF
-	TRBV20-1	TRBD2	TRBJ2-1	TGCAGTGCTACGGGACTAGCGGGAGATGAGCAGTTCTTC	CSATGLAGDEQFF
many	TRBV7-2	-	TRBJ2-3	TGTGCCAGCAGCTTAGTGGTCGGGAGCTTCACAGATACGCAGTATTTT	CASSLVVGSFTDTQYF
-	TRBV14	-	TRBJ2-7	TGTGCCAGCAGCCAAGGTCTTAGACGCTCCTACGAGCAGTACTTC	CASSQGLRRSYEQYF
-	TRBV12-3/TRBV12-4	-	TRBJ1-1	TGTGCCAGCAGTTTGCGGACAAAGGGCGCTGAAGCTTTCTTT	CASSLRTKGAEAFF
few	TRBV18	TRBD2	TRBJ2-3	TGTGCCAGCTCACCACCGCCAGCGGGGAGCACAGATACGCAGTATTTT	CASSPPPAGSTDTQYF
-	TRBV29-1	-	TRBJ1-2	TGCAGCGTTGAAGGGTCCGGGACACGATATGGCTACACCTTC	CSVEGSGTRYGYTF
-	TRBV2	TRBD2	TRBJ2-1	TGTGCCACCAAGCCGGGACTAGCGCAAGAGACCCAGTTCTTC	CATKPGLAQETQFF
-	TRBV19	TRBD2	TRBJ2-1	TGTGCCAGCCAGCGGGGGGAGAACAATGAGCAGTTCTTC	CASQRGENNEQFF
few	TRBV28	TRBD1	TRBJ1-2	TGTGCCAGCAGAGAGGACAGGGGGCTCATCAACTATGGCTACACCTTC	CASREDRGLINYGYTF
-	TRBV12-3/TRBV12-4	-	TRBJ2-2	TGTGCCAGCACCTGGGATCGCACCGGGGAGCTGTTTTTT	CASTWDRTGELFF
few	TRBV10-3	-	TRBJ1-1	TGTGCCATCAGTGGGGGTCTATCTCCGACTGAAGCTTTCTTT	CAISGGLSPTEAFF
-	TRBV11-2	-	TRBJ2-6	TGTGCCAGCAGCTTGGAGACCGGGACCTCCAACGTCCTGACTTTC	CASSLETGTSNVLTF
-	TRBV12-3/TRBV12-4	TRBD1	TRBJ2-1	TGTGCCAGCAGTTTGAGGGACAGGGTCATAGGGGGAGGGAGGGAGAACAATGAGCAGTTCTTC	CASSLRDRVIGGGRENNEQFF
-	TRBV21-1	-	TRBJ2-1	TGTGCCTGCAGAGCCTTTGGGACTAGCGTGTACAATGAGCAGTTCTTC	CACRAFGTSVYNEQFF
-	TRBV5-1	TRBD1	TRBJ1-1	TGCGCCAGCAGCTTGGCCAGGGGGACGAACACTGAAGCTTTCTTT	CASSLARGTNTEAFF
-	TRBV20-1	TRBD1	TRBJ2-4	TGCAGTGCGCCTAAACCAGGGGGCGTTGGGAACATTCAGTACTTC	CSAPKPGGVGNIQYF
-	TRBV5-4	-	TRBJ2-1	TGTGCCAGCAGAGGGGGGGTTCCGGGACACTCCTACAATGAGCAGTTCTTC	CASRGGVPGHSYNEQFF
-	TRBV7-9	-	TRBJ1-4	TGTGCCAGCAGCTTAGGGGGCAGCCAGAATGAAAAGCTGTTTTTT	CASSLGGSQNEKLFF
-	TRBV7-2	-	TRBJ2-1	TGTGCCAGCAGCTTACTAGCCCAGCAGTTCTTC	CASSLLAQQFF
few	TRBV5-4	-	TRBJ1-1	TGTGCCAGCAGCTTGGACAGTTGGACCGTCATGAACACTGAAGCTTTCTTT	CASSLDSWTVMNTEAFF
-	TRBV7-2	-	TRBJ2-3	TGTGCCAGCAGGATCGGGGGGCCGTTTTTTAGCACAGATACGCAGTATTTT	CASRIGGPFFSTDTQYF
few	TRBV28	TRBD2	TRBJ2-5	TGTGCCAGCAGTTTAGGGCTAGCGGGGGGGCGGGAGGAGACCCAGTACTTC	CASSLGLAGGREETQYF
-	TRBV5-1	TRBD1	TRBJ2-3	TGCGCCAGCAGCTTGGCCATGACAGGGGGTACAGATACGCAGTATTTT	CASSLAMTGGTDTQYF
-	TRBV12-3/TRBV12-4	TRBD1	TRBJ2-7	TGTGCCAGCAGTCCGCCTCCGGGACAGGGGGCCTACGAGCAGTACTTC	CASSPPPGQGAYEQYF
-	TRBV12-3/TRBV12-4	TRBD2	TRBJ2-7	TGTGCCAGCAGTTTAGGGACTAGCGGGTACTTC	CASSLGTSGYF
many	TRBV10-3	-	TRBJ2-5	TGTGCCATCAGTGATCAGGTCCGGGAGACCCAGTACTTC	CAISDQVRETQYF
few	TRBV20-1	-	TRBJ2-3	TGCAGTGCTAGGAAACATAGCACAGATACGCAGTATTTT	CSARKHSTDTQYF
many	TRBV28	TRBD1	TRBJ2-7	TGTGCCAGCAGTTTAAAGGCAGGGGGCTCTTACGAGCAGTACTTC	CASSLKAGGSYEQYF
few	TRBV20-1	-	TRBJ2-3	TGCAGTGCTAGGATTTCGGGGCGGGGAGATACGCAGTATTTT	CSARISGRGDTQYF
few	TRBV6-1	TRBD1	TRBJ2-7	TGTGCCAGCAGTGAGGACAGGCCCTTCTACGAGCAGTACTTC	CASSEDRPFYEQYF
-	TRBV2	-	TRBJ2-4	TGTGCCAGCAGTGAAGCGGGAGCCCAGATGGCCAAAACCATTCAGTACTTC	CASSEAGAQMAKTIQYF
-	TRBV5-6	TRBD1	TRBJ2-3	TGTGCCAGCAGCTTTGACAGGGGCCCAGGGGATACGCAGTATTTT	CASSFDRGPGDTQYF
-	TRBV10-3	-	TRBJ1-3	TGTGCCATCAGTGAGTTCTTCTCTGGAAACACCATATATTTT	CAISEFFSGNTIYF
few	TRBV11-2	-	TRBJ2-4	TGTGCCAGCAGCTTCTCGGGGGGCAGGGTGAATCACATTCAGTACTTC	CASSFSGGRVNHIQYF
-	TRBV20-1	-	TRBJ1-1	TGCAGTGCTAGAGCGCAGGGTGTTACTGAAGCTTTCTTT	CSARAQGVTEAFF
few	TRBV23-1	TRBD2	TRBJ2-3	TGCGCCAGCAGTCATCGGACTAGCGGGGACCCCACAGATACGCAGTATTTT	CASSHRTSGDPTDTQYF
-	TRBV20-1	-	TRBJ2-7	TGCAGTGCTAGAGATTACGAGCAGTACAATGAGCAGTACTTC	CSARDYEQYNEQYF
-	TRBV19	-	TRBJ2-3	TGCGCCAGTAGCCGGGCGGGAAGGACAGATACGCAGTATTTT	CASSRAGRTDTQYF
few	TRBV4-1	TRBD1	TRBJ2-7	TGCGCCAGCAGCCATAGGTTCCGGGACAGTCTCTCCTACGAGCAGTACTTC	CASSHRFRDSLSYEQYF
-	TRBV28	-	TRBJ1-2	TGTGCCAGCAGTTTGGGCCGCACCCACTATGGCTACACCTTC	CASSLGRTHYGYTF
once	TRBV25-1	-	TRBJ1-1	TGTGCCAGCACCCAGGGGATCCCTGAAGCTTTCTTT	CASTQGIPEAFF
-	TRBV11-2	-	TRBJ2-1	TGTGCCAGCAGCGGACATCAGGATAGCTCCTACAATGAGCAGTTCTTC	CASSGHQDSSYNEQFF
-	TRBV29-1	-	TRBJ1-2	TGCAGCGTTGGGGCTAGGGCCAGGGACTACTATGGCTACACCTTC	CSVGARARDYYGYTF
-	TRBV14	-	TRBJ2-3	TGTGCCAGCAGCCAAGTTTGGGGTTTAGGCACAGATACGCAGTATTTT	CASSQVWGLGTDTQYF
-	TRBV20-1	TRBD2	TRBJ2-1	TGCAGTGCTAGCGAAGGACTAGTCCTCAATGAGCAGTTCTTC	CSASEGLVLNEQFF